This T cell receptor (beta chain) was recovered during a study of cytomegalovirus exposure and HLA in healthy donors. Overall study results and limits: There were some V segments, including TRBV6-2 and TRBV6-3, excluded as indistinguishable.

Primers included in the PCR were 60 Vbeta and 13 Jbeta primers. Sequencing was performed with immunoSEQ multiplex PCR; in TCRdb, only in-frame clones are kept and a portion is missing. The data show roughly 170,000 clones, about 72% seen once. A remark on this clone: The antigen is unknown.

V was trimmed by 2 bases and J by 0 bases, leaving 10 bases between them. The CDR3 is 15 residues long. Germline CDR1 reads SGHRS; CDR2 reads YFSETQ. Each of the donors was a healthy bone marrow donor. Material: PBMCs. The chain employs TRBV5-1 and TRBJ2-3; D gene unclear. The TCR comes from a girl under 18 in good health and CMV-seronegative. CDR3: CASSLALISTDTQYF. The CDR3 bases are TGCGCCAGCAGCTTAGCCCTCATTAGCACAGATACGCAGTATTTT.